The rows below give T cell receptor beta chains drawn from one sample of a study of T cells in Graves' hyperthyroidism and ophthalmopathy. MiXCR, run by TCRdb on the multiplex PCR reads, gives a single entry per CDR3 protein. This table holds around 520,000 distinct CDR3 sequences, about an eighth found once. Sequenced material: blood. The receptors were sampled from a woman between 18 and 29 years old with Graves' hyperthyroidism. Both conserved end residues are trimmed from each CDR3. The listing skips clone size in some rows; elsewhere it reads once, few, many or a size class.

J gene | V gene | clone size | CDR3 protein
TRBJ1-5 | TRBV6-1 | many | ASRQPNQPQH
TRBJ2-7 | TRBV20-1 | few | SARQAGSGYEQY
TRBJ2-5 | TRBV5-1 | many | ASSLATGRGETQY
TRBJ1-2 | TRBV19 | NA | ASTLGGERGNYGYT
TRBJ1-5 | TRBV12-3/TRBV12-4 | many | ASSQGDGGQPQH
TRBJ2-7 | TRBV29-1 | NA | SVEDMVGDSYEQY
TRBJ2-5 | TRBV7-9 | NA | ASSRGSYQETQY
TRBJ2-7 | TRBV5-5 | NA | ASSSGGGQGAVQY
TRBJ2-5 | TRBV24-1 | many | ATSDFSLDWTGLQETQY
TRBJ2-1 | TRBV30 | NA | AWGRTSGNNEQF
TRBJ1-5 | TRBV20-1 | NA | SARDRDKGYSNQPQH
TRBJ1-1 | TRBV20-1 | NA | SARTGGSTEAF
TRBJ2-7 | TRBV7-2 | NA | ASSKLGLYEQY
TRBJ2-1 | TRBV5-1 | many | ASSLALAGVNEQF
TRBJ2-7 | TRBV27 | many | ASSLSWAGGASLYEQY
TRBJ1-1 | TRBV13 | many | ASSSTTGLNTEAF
TRBJ1-2 | TRBV6-1 | many | ASSTPQGAQVYGYT
TRBJ2-5 | TRBV11-2 | NA | ASRGLAGSQETQY
TRBJ2-1 | TRBV12-5 | NA | ASGLGPRQGALVGGPNNEQF
TRBJ1-2 | TRBV29-1 | NA | SVEDRAGGNYGYT
TRBJ1-2 | TRBV28 | many | ASGKGYT
TRBJ1-4 | TRBV30 | NA | AWSRATEKLF
TRBJ1-6 | TRBV13 | many | ASSRGQGTGNSPLH
TRBJ2-7 | TRBV7-9 | NA | ASSLPGLLYEQY
TRBJ2-7 | TRBV6-2/TRBV6-3 | NA | ASSESGRAHEQY
TRBJ2-1 | TRBV3-1 | NA | ASSQDLGGSRVQF
TRBJ2-6 | TRBV7-9 | many | ASSLGLQGTGANVLT
TRBJ2-5 | TRBV11-1 | NA | ASSSGQKGTQY
TRBJ2-3 | TRBV15 | few | ATSTGDTQY
TRBJ1-2 | TRBV6-1 | NA | ASRKGDYGYT
TRBJ1-1 | TRBV9 | few | ASSVGGVVNTEAF
TRBJ2-1 | TRBV20-1 | NA | SARRGDGSF
TRBJ2-5 | TRBV20-1 | once | SASISGRPNPGETQY
TRBJ2-7 | TRBV11-3 | few | ASSPQGVFYEQY
TRBJ2-3 | TRBV3-1 | few | ASRHADTQY
TRBJ1-3 | TRBV12-3/TRBV12-4 | NA | ASSINPRGYTIY
TRBJ2-3 | TRBV11-2 | many | ASSLHFTDTQY
TRBJ2-4 | TRBV5-1 | many | ASSSHSGGEAKNIQY
TRBJ2-2 | TRBV18 | NA | ASSPRQLAGINTGELF
TRBJ2-5 | TRBV7-9 | many | ASSSTGGAKTQY
TRBJ2-1 | TRBV29-1 | few | SVEDPLVNEQF
TRBJ1-1 | TRBV30 | many | AWTPGRVNTEAF
TRBJ2-7 | TRBV2 | many | ASSGGLAGSYEQY
TRBJ1-2 | TRBV7-3 | few | ASSHRTGYGYT
TRBJ1-1 | TRBV6-1 | NA | ASRLIRGSAEAF
TRBJ2-7 | TRBV6-1 | few | ASRKGSSGIYEQY
TRBJ1-2 | TRBV12-5 | NA | ASGLEPQGSYGYT
TRBJ2-1 | TRBV7-9 | many | ASSFRAYNEQF
TRBJ2-2 | TRBV6-5 | many | ASSYGRADTGELF
TRBJ2-1 | TRBV30 | many | AWSGAGGNEQF
TRBJ2-7 | TRBV12-3/TRBV12-4 | NA | ASSLGASGREGSYEQY
TRBJ1-5 | TRBV3-1 | many | ASSQGTGRNQPQH
TRBJ1-2 | TRBV19 | few | ASKKGGETGYT
TRBJ2-1 | TRBV7-8 | many | ASSLWEGEQF
TRBJ1-2 | TRBV28 | many | ASSLGHGYT